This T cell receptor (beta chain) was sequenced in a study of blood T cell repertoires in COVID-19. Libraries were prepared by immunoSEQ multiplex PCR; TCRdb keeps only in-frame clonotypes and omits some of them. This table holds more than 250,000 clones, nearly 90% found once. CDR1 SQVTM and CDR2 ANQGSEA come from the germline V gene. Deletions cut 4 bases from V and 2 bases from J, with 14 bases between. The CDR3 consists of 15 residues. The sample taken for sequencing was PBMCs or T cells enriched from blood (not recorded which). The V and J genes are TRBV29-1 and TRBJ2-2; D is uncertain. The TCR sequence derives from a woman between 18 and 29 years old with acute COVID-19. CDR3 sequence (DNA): TGCAGCGTTGGCCTAGACCCGATTAACACCGGGGAGCTGTTTTTT. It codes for CSVGLDPINTGELFF.